The rows below give T cell receptor beta chains drawn from one sample of a study of blood T cell repertoires in COVID-19. Sequencing used immunoSEQ multiplex PCR; TCRdb keeps in-frame clones, though not all of them. The data contain more than 300,000 clones, 85% to 95% of them singletons. Material: PBMCs or T cells enriched from blood (not recorded which). The receptors here all came from a woman aged 25 to 39 who had been exposed to COVID-19. The CDR3 runs from the conserved cysteine through the conserved F or W. D genes are given only for firm matches. Where a row states a size, it is once, few, many or the class of an expanded clone; other rows omit it.

>-|TRBJ2-3|once|TRBV7-9
CASRIGGMTDTQYF
TGTGCCAGCAGGATAGGAGGGATGACAGATACGCAGTATTTT
>TRBD1|TRBJ1-6|-|TRBV19
CASGTVYNSPLHF
TGTGCCTCCGGGACAGTCTATAATTCACCCCTCCACTTT
>-|TRBJ1-5|-|TRBV9
CASSEGGYEGQPQHF
TGTGCCAGCAGCGAGGGAGGGTATGAGGGTCAGCCCCAGCATTTT
>-|TRBJ1-1|-|TRBV27
CASSTGPNTEAFF
TGTGCCAGCTCTACAGGGCCGAACACTGAAGCTTTCTTT
>TRBD2|TRBJ2-7|-|TRBV5-1
CASSWTSGGLEQYF
TGCGCCAGCAGCTGGACTAGCGGGGGACTCGAGCAGTACTTC
>-|TRBJ1-4|-|TRBV27
CASSLNPRGFNEKLFF
TGTGCCAGCAGTTTGAACCCGCGAGGCTTTAATGAAAAACTGTTTTTT
>-|TRBJ2-5|-|TRBV6-5
CASSYGRGLGAETQYF
TGTGCCAGCAGTTACGGGCGGGGACTTGGGGCGGAGACCCAGTACTTC
>TRBD1|TRBJ1-1|-|TRBV5-1
CASSNSYRGGTEAFF
TGCGCCAGCAGCAATTCATACAGGGGCGGGACTGAAGCTTTCTTT
>-|TRBJ2-7|-|TRBV6-2/TRBV6-3
CASSYGKGSYEQYF
TGTGCCAGCAGTTACGGGAAGGGGTCCTACGAGCAGTACTTC
>TRBD1|TRBJ1-5|few|TRBV19
CASSTQGGIFQHF
TGTGCCAGTAGTACACAGGGGGGTATATTCCAGCATTTT
>-|TRBJ2-1|-|TRBV6-2/TRBV6-3
CASSPRVRGYNEQFF
TGTGCCAGCAGCCCGAGGGTAAGGGGGTACAATGAGCAGTTCTTC
>-|TRBJ2-1|-|TRBV28
CASSPETGKSYNEQFF
TGTGCCAGCAGTCCTGAGACAGGAAAGTCCTACAATGAGCAGTTCTTC
>-|TRBJ1-1|-|TRBV9
CASGQGYTEAFF
TGTGCCAGCGGGCAGGGTTACACTGAAGCTTTCTTT
>TRBD2|TRBJ2-5|-|TRBV6-1
CASSEASSGAVGTQYF
TGTGCCAGCAGTGAAGCGTCTAGCGGGGCGGTAGGGACCCAGTACTTC
>-|TRBJ1-1|-|TRBV9
CASSASGTEAFF
TGTGCCAGCAGCGCGAGTGGCACTGAAGCTTTCTTT
>TRBD2|TRBJ2-3|once|TRBV29-1
CSVEQTSGGVFRTDTQYF
TGCAGCGTTGAGCAGACTAGCGGGGGGGTTTTCAGGACAGATACGCAGTATTTT
>TRBD2|TRBJ2-3|-|TRBV7-8
CASSSASGGSTDTQYF
TGTGCCAGCAGCTCCGCTAGCGGGGGGAGCACAGATACGCAGTATTTT
>-|TRBJ2-1|-|TRBV6-2/TRBV6-3
CASSYLVRYNEQFF
TGTGCCAGCAGTTACTTAGTCAGGTACAATGAGCAGTTCTTC
>-|TRBJ2-1|-|TRBV18
CASSPSRGSYNEQFF
TGTGCCAGCTCACCGAGCCGGGGATCCTACAATGAGCAGTTCTTC
>-|TRBJ2-4|-|TRBV29-1
CSAQGGLDKNIQYF
TGCAGCGCTCAGGGAGGACTTGACAAAAACATTCAGTACTTC
>TRBD1|TRBJ1-2|-|TRBV4-1
CASSQVRTGDDYGYTF
TGCGCCAGCAGCCAAGTTCGGACAGGGGATGACTATGGCTACACCTTC
>-|TRBJ1-2|-|TRBV18
CASSPPAQPSYGYTF
TGTGCCAGCTCACCACCCGCGCAGCCTAGCTATGGCTACACCTTC
>TRBD2|TRBJ2-5|-|TRBV5-1
CASSLGLAGGQETQYF
TGCGCCAGCAGCTTGGGATTGGCGGGGGGACAAGAGACCCAGTACTTC
>-|TRBJ1-1|-|TRBV19
CASSPLLETLNTEAFF
TGTGCCAGTAGTCCGCTGCTGGAGACTCTAAACACTGAAGCTTTCTTT
>-|TRBJ1-6|-|TRBV3-1/TRBV3-2
CASSSAVGDSPLHF
TGTGCCAGCAGCTCCGCGGTCGGGGATTCACCCCTCCACTTT
>TRBD2|TRBJ2-3|-|TRBV27
CASSQTSGWTDTQYF
TGTGCCAGCAGTCAGACTAGCGGGTGGACAGATACGCAGTATTTT
>-|TRBJ2-1|-|TRBV13
CASSPSGGFYNEQFF
TGTGCCAGCAGCCCCTCGGGGGGCTTCTACAATGAGCAGTTCTTC
>-|TRBJ1-2|-|TRBV10-2
CASSESPWGYTF
TGCGCCAGCAGTGAAAGCCCTTGGGGCTACACCTTC
>-|TRBJ2-7|-|TRBV11-2
CASSSDSYEQYF
TGTGCCAGCAGCTCTGACAGCTACGAGCAGTACTTC
>TRBD1|TRBJ1-1|-|TRBV29-1
CSVQGAAEAFF
TGCAGCGTTCAGGGGGCCGCTGAAGCTTTCTTT
>-|TRBJ2-7|-|TRBV5-1
CASSRGTDRWAEQYF
TGCGCCAGCAGCCGCGGGACCGACAGATGGGCCGAGCAGTACTTC
>-|TRBJ2-7|-|TRBV25-1
CASSAVYEQYF
TGTGCCAGCAGTGCCGTCTACGAGCAGTACTTC
>TRBD1|TRBJ1-3|-|TRBV7-9
CASSSRDSEGGNTIYF
TGTGCCAGCAGCTCCAGGGACAGCGAAGGTGGAAACACCATATATTTT
>TRBD1|TRBJ1-1|-|TRBV5-1
CASSSRGGTAFMNTEAFF
TGCGCCAGCAGCTCGAGGGGTGGGACAGCTTTTATGAACACTGAAGCTTTCTTT
>TRBD2|TRBJ2-7|few|TRBV7-9
CASSFGITSGDEQYF
TGTGCCAGCAGCTTCGGGATTACTAGCGGGGACGAGCAGTACTTC
>-|TRBJ2-7|-|TRBV27
CASSKHRGGAGTPYEQYF
TGTGCCAGCAGCAAACACAGGGGCGGGGCGGGGACCCCCTACGAGCAGTACTTC
>-|TRBJ1-5|-|TRBV29-1
CSVELFEGNQPQHF
TGCAGCGTTGAACTATTTGAGGGCAATCAGCCCCAGCATTTT
>TRBD1|TRBJ1-2|-|TRBV10-3
CAISEGGQRNYGYTF
TGTGCCATCAGTGAAGGGGGACAGAGGAACTATGGCTACACCTTC
>TRBD1|TRBJ1-5|-|TRBV5-1
CASSLDPPDRGGQPQHF
TGCGCCAGCAGCTTAGATCCACCTGACAGGGGGGGACAGCCCCAGCATTTT
>TRBD1|TRBJ1-4|-|TRBV6-1
CASSERGRNEKLFF
TGTGCCAGCAGTGAAAGGGGGCGGAATGAAAAACTGTTTTTT
>TRBD1|TRBJ1-1|-|TRBV6-6
CASSSGQGHTEAFF
TGTGCCAGCAGTTCTGGACAGGGACACACTGAAGCTTTCTTT
>-|TRBJ2-7|-|TRBV9
CASAIGTRGYEQYF
TGTGCCAGTGCAATCGGGACTCGAGGCTACGAGCAGTACTTC
>TRBD1|TRBJ1-4|-|TRBV7-6
CASSLNRGDEKLFF
TGTGCCAGCAGCTTAAACAGGGGGGATGAAAAACTGTTTTTT
>TRBD2|TRBJ2-1|-|TRBV5-1
CASSQGTSGTNEQFF
TGCGCCAGCAGCCAAGGGACTAGCGGAACCAATGAGCAGTTCTTC
>-|TRBJ1-1|-|TRBV18
CASSPPGAVEAFF
TGTGCCAGCTCACCACCGGGAGCCGTTGAAGCTTTCTTT
>TRBD1|TRBJ1-2|-|TRBV3-1/TRBV3-2
CASSIQGAEGYTF
TGTGCCAGCAGCATACAGGGGGCTGAGGGCTACACCTTC
>TRBD1|TRBJ2-4|-|TRBV9
CASSLRTGVGNIQYF
TGTGCCAGCAGCCTCCGGACAGGGGTGGGAAACATTCAGTACTTC
>TRBD2|TRBJ2-4|-|TRBV5-1
CASSLDPSGVNIQYF
TGCGCCAGCAGCTTGGATCCTAGCGGGGTAAACATTCAGTACTTC
>-|TRBJ1-2|-|TRBV27
CASKSAGQLPYGYTF
TGTGCCAGCAAATCAGCGGGCCAACTCCCCTATGGCTACACCTTC
>-|TRBJ2-7|-|TRBV12-3/TRBV12-4
CASSLDRGGEQYF
TGTGCCAGCAGCCTCGACAGGGGAGGGGAGCAGTACTTC